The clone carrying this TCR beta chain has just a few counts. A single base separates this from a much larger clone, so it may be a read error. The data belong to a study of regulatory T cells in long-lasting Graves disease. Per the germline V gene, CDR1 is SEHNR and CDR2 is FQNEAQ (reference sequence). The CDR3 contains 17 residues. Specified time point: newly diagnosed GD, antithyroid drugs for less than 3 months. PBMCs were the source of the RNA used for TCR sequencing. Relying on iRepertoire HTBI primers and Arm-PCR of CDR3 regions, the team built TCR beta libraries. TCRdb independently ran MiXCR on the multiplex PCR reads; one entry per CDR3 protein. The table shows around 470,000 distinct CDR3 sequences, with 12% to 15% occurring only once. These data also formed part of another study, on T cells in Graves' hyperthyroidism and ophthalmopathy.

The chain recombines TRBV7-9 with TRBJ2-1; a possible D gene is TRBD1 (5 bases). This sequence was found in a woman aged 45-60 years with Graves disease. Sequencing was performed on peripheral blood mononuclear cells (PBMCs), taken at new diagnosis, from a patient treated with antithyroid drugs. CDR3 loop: CASSPKTVRVYYNGQFF. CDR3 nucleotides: TGTGCCAGCAGCCCTAAGACGGTCAGGGTCTACTACAATGGGCAGTTCTTC.